This is a list of T cell receptor beta chains from one sample in a study of T cell responses to AZD1222 COVID-19 vaccine. Assay used: immunoSEQ multiplex PCR; TCRdb lists only in-frame clones, some missing. The repertoire holds under 150,000 clones, with approximately 87% as singletons. Specimen: peripheral blood, collected on day 0 of AZD1222 vaccination. These receptors all come from an adult in good health. CDR3s include the opening cysteine and the closing phenylalanine or tryptophan. D genes are given only for firm matches. Clone size is stated in some rows and not others, as once, few, many or a class when expanded.

length: 15; J: TRBJ1-3; V: TRBV4-2; D: TRBD1; size: .; DNA: TGTGCCAGCAGCCAAGAGACAGGGGCCGGAAACACCATATATTTT; CDR3: CASSQETGAGNTIYF
length: 19; J: TRBJ2-7; V: TRBV7-9; D: TRBD2; size: .; DNA: TGTGCCAGCAGCAAAACCGGGACTAGCGGGGGGGCGTTTTCCTACGAGCAGTACTTC; CDR3: CASSKTGTSGGAFSYEQYF
length: 15; J: TRBJ2-1; V: TRBV6-4; D: .; size: .; DNA: TGTGCCAGCAGTGACTCGTCAGGGAGCAGCAATGAGCAGTTCTTC; CDR3: CASSDSSGSSNEQFF
length: 13; J: TRBJ1-3; V: TRBV27; D: .; size: .; DNA: TGTGCCAGCCGGCAGGGTTTCGGAAACACCATATATTTT; CDR3: CASRQGFGNTIYF
length: 12; J: TRBJ2-3; V: TRBV3-1/TRBV3-2; D: .; size: .; DNA: TGTGCCAGCAGCCAGACGGCAGATACGCAGTATTTT; CDR3: CASSQTADTQYF
length: 15; J: TRBJ2-1; V: TRBV2; D: TRBD2; size: few; DNA: TGTGCCAGCAGACGGACTAGCGGGGCCTACAATGAGCAGTTCTTC; CDR3: CASRRTSGAYNEQFF
length: 16; J: TRBJ2-7; V: TRBV7-6; D: TRBD1; size: .; DNA: TGTGCCAGCAGCAAGGGGTGGGGACAGGGGAACTACGAGCAGTACTTC; CDR3: CASSKGWGQGNYEQYF
length: 15; J: TRBJ1-2; V: TRBV12-5; D: .; size: .; DNA: TGTGCTAGTGGTTTGGACCCTGACAGCTTTTATGGCTACACCTTC; CDR3: CASGLDPDSFYGYTF
length: 16; J: TRBJ1-6; V: TRBV27; D: .; size: .; DNA: TGTGCCAGCAGAAGTAGCCAGAGCTCCTATAATTCACCCCTCCACTTT; CDR3: CASRSSQSSYNSPLHF
length: 12; J: TRBJ2-2; V: TRBV12-3/TRBV12-4; D: .; size: .; DNA: TGTGCCAGCAGTTTCAACACCGGGGAGCTGTTTTTT; CDR3: CASSFNTGELFF
length: 13; J: TRBJ2-7; V: TRBV29-1; D: .; size: .; DNA: TGCAGCGTTGAAGATCTTCCCGGGCGCGAGCAGTACTTC; CDR3: CSVEDLPGREQYF
length: 11; J: TRBJ2-1; V: TRBV11-2; D: .; size: .; DNA: TGTGCCAGCAGCCGATCCAATGAGCAGTTCTTC; CDR3: CASSRSNEQFF
length: 13; J: TRBJ1-2; V: TRBV6-5; D: .; size: .; DNA: TGTGCCAGCAGCCTTCAGGGGAGCTATGGCTACACCTTC; CDR3: CASSLQGSYGYTF
length: 14; J: TRBJ1-1; V: TRBV27; D: .; size: .; DNA: TGTGCCAGCAGTTCGTCAGACACATACACTGAAGCTTTCTTT; CDR3: CASSSSDTYTEAFF
length: 14; J: TRBJ2-2; V: TRBV11-2; D: .; size: .; DNA: TGTGCCAGCAGCTTAGCGGGGATTCCCGGGGAGCTGTTTTTT; CDR3: CASSLAGIPGELFF
length: 13; J: TRBJ1-2; V: TRBV4-1; D: .; size: once; DNA: TGCGCCAGCGGTGCGGGCCGGAACTCCGGCTACACCTTC; CDR3: CASGAGRNSGYTF
length: 12; J: TRBJ1-1; V: TRBV10-1; D: TRBD1; size: .; DNA: TGCGCCAGCAGTGACACAGGGGCGAAGGCTTTCTTT; CDR3: CASSDTGAKAFF